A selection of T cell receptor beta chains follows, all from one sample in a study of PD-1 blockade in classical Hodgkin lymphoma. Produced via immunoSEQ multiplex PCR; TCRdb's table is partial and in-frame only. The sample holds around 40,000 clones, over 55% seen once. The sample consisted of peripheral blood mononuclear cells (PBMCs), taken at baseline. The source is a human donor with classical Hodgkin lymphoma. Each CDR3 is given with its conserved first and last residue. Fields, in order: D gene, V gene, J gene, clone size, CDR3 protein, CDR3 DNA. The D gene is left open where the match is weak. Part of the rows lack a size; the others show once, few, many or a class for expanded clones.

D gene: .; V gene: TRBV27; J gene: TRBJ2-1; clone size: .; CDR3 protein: CASSFYRNEQFF; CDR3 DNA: TGTGCCAGCAGTTTCTACAGGAATGAGCAGTTCTTC
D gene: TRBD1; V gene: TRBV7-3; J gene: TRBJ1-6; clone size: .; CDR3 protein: CASSSTGSRSPLHF; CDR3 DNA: TGTGCCAGCAGCTCGACAGGGTCCCGTTCACCCCTCCACTTT
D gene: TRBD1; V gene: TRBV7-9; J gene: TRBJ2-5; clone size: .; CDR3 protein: CASSLAGDRVWNSQETQYF; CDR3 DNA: TGTGCCAGCAGCTTAGCGGGGGACAGGGTGTGGAACTCACAAGAGACCCAGTACTTC
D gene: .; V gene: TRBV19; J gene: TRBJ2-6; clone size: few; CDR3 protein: CASSKWLSGANVLTF; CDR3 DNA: TGTGCCAGTAGTAAGTGGCTCTCTGGGGCCAACGTCCTGACTTTC
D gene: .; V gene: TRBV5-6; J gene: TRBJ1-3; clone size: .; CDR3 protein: CASSYRDRLGNTIYF; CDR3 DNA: TGTGCCAGCAGCTACCGGGACCGACTGGGAAACACCATATATTTT
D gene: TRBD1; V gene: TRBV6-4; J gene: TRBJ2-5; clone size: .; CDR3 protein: CASSDSDDRGRETQYF; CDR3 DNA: TGTGCCAGCAGTGACTCCGATGATAGGGGGCGGGAGACCCAGTACTTC
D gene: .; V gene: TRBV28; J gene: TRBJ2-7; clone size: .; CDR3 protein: CASMEGETYEQYF; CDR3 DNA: TGTGCCAGCATGGAGGGAGAGACCTACGAGCAGTACTTC
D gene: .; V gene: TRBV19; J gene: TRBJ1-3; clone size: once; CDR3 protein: CASIPVGQGVWASGNTIYF; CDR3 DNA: TGTGCCAGTATCCCAGTCGGGCAGGGAGTCTGGGCCTCTGGAAACACCATATATTTT
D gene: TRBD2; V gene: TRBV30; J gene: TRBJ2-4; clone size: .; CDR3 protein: CAWSGGTSGSSKNIQYF; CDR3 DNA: TGTGCCTGGAGTGGAGGGACTAGCGGATCTTCCAAAAACATTCAGTACTTC
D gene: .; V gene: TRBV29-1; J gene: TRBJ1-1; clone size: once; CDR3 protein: CSAAQGKGTEAFF; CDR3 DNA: TGCAGCGCCGCACAGGGCAAGGGCACTGAAGCTTTCTTT
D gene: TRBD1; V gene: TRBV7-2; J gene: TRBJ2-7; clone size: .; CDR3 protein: CASREVRDSSYEQYF; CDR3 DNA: TGTGCCAGCAGAGAGGTTCGGGACAGTTCCTACGAGCAGTACTTC
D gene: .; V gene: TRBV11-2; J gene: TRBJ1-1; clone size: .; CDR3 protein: CASSPAGEAFF; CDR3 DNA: TGTGCCAGCAGCCCGGCGGGAGAAGCTTTCTTT
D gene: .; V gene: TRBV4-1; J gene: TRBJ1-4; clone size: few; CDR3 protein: CASSQEEDNQKLFF; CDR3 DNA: TGCGCCAGCAGCCAAGAGGAGGACAACCAAAAACTGTTTTTT
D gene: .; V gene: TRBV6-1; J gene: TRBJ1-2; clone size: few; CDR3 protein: CASSEAFPGGYTF; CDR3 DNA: TGTGCCAGCAGTGAAGCGTTTCCCGGGGGCTACACCTTC
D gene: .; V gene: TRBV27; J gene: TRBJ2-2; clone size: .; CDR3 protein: CASSPRSSGGELFF; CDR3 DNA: TGTGCCAGCAGCCCTCGGAGCTCCGGAGGGGAGCTGTTTTTT
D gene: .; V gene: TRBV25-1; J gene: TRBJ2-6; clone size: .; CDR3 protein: CASSIRSTGQSRANVLTF; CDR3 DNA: TGTGCCAGCAGTATTAGGTCAACTGGACAAAGTCGGGCCAACGTCCTGACTTTC
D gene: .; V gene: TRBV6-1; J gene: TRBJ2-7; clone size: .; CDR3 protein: CASSVNMVLRYEQYF; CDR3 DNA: TGTGCCAGCAGTGTCAACATGGTGCTACGCTACGAGCAGTACTTC
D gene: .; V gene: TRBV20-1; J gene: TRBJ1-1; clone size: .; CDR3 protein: CSAIMGTEAFF; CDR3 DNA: TGCAGTGCCATTATGGGCACTGAAGCTTTCTTT
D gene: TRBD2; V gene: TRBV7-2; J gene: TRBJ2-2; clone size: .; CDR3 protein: CASSLRAGANTGELFF; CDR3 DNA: TGTGCCAGCAGCTTACGGGCGGGGGCGAACACCGGGGAGCTGTTTTTT
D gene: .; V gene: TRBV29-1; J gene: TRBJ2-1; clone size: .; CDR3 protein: CSANRLTQDEQFF; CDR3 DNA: TGCAGCGCCAACAGGCTAACACAGGATGAGCAGTTCTTC
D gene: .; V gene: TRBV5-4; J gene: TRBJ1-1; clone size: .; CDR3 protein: CASSFGAVFYTEAFF; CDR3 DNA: TGTGCCAGCAGCTTCGGCGCAGTCTTCTACACTGAAGCTTTCTTT
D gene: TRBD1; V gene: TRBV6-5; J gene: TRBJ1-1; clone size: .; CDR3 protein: CASRRTGALNTEAFF; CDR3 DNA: TGTGCCAGCAGGAGGACAGGGGCATTGAACACTGAAGCTTTCTTT
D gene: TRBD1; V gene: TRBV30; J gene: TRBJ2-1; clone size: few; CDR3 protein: CAWSVQGDEQFF; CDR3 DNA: TGTGCCTGGAGTGTACAGGGGGATGAGCAGTTCTTC
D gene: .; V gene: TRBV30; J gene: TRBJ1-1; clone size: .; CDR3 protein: CASKGRTEAFF; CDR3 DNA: TGTGCCTCAAAAGGGAGGACTGAAGCTTTCTTT
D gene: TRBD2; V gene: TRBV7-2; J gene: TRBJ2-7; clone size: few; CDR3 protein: CASSLASGRYEQYF; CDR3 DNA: TGTGCCAGCAGCTTAGCTAGCGGGAGATACGAGCAGTACTTC
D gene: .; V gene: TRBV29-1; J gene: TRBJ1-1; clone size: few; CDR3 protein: CSVEDPAEGTEAFF; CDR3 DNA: TGCAGCGTTGAAGACCCGGCGGAGGGGACTGAAGCTTTCTTT
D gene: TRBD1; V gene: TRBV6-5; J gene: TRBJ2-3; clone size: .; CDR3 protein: CASSFGQVYF; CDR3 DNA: TGTGCCAGCAGTTTCGGACAGGTATATTTT
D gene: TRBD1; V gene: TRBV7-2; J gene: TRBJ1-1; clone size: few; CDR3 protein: CASSLPTGGVGAFF; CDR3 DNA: TGTGCCAGCAGCTTACCAACAGGGGGGGTTGGAGCTTTCTTT
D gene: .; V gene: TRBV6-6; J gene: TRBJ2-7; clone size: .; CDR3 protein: CASSYGASDSYEQYF; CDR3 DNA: TGTGCCAGCAGTTACGGGGCTAGCGACTCCTACGAGCAGTACTTC
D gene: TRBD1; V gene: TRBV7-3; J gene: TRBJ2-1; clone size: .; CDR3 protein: CASSFRGGGNEQFF; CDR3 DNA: TGTGCCAGCAGCTTTCGAGGGGGCGGCAATGAGCAGTTCTTC
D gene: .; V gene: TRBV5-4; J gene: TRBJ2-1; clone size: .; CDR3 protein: CASLSGDIVDEQFF; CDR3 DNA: TGTGCCAGCCTCTCGGGGGACATTGTGGATGAGCAGTTCTTC
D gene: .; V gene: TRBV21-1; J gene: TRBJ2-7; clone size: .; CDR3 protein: CASTDHPHDRGRSYEQYF; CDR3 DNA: TGTGCCAGCACCGACCACCCCCACGACAGGGGAAGGTCCTACGAGCAGTACTTC
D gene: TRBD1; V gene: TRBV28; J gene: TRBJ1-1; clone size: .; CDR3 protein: CASTMIHRQGVAFF; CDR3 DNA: TGTGCCAGCACCATGATACATCGACAGGGTGTAGCTTTCTTT
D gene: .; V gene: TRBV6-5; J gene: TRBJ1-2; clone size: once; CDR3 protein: CASSYEGSGGYTF; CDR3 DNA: TGTGCCAGCAGTTACGAGGGGTCCGGGGGCTACACCTTC
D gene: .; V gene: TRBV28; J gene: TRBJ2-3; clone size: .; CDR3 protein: CASSHRQESTDTQYF; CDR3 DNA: TGTGCCAGCAGTCACAGACAGGAAAGCACAGATACGCAGTATTTT
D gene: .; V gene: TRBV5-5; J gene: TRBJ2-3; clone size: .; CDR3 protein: CASSLGSWTREDTQYF; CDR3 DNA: TGTGCCAGCAGCTTGGGGTCGTGGACCCGGGAGGATACGCAGTATTTT
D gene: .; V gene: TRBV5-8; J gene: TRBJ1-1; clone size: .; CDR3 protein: CASSQDPTGLVNTEAFF; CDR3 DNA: TGTGCCAGCAGCCAAGATCCCACAGGGCTGGTGAACACTGAAGCTTTCTTT
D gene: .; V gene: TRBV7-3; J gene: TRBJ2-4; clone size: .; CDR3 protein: CASSLTGDFIQYF; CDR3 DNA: TGTGCCAGCAGCTTAACCGGGGACTTCATTCAGTACTTC
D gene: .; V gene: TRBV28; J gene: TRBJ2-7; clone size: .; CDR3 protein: CAGSQAHYEQYF; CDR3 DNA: TGTGCCGGGAGCCAGGCCCACTACGAGCAGTACTTC
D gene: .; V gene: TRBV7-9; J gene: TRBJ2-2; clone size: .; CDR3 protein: CASRRSGVAFLGELFF; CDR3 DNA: TGTGCCAGCAGACGTAGCGGCGTGGCGTTTCTCGGGGAGCTGTTTTTT
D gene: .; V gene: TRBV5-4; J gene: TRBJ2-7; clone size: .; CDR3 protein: CASSPPVAGHEQYF; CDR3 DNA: TGTGCCAGCAGCCCTCCCGTGGCAGGCCACGAGCAGTACTTC
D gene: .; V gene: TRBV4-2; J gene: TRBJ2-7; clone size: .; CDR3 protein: CASSQDLLSYEQYF; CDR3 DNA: TGTGCCAGCAGCCAAGATCTTCTGAGTTACGAGCAGTACTTC
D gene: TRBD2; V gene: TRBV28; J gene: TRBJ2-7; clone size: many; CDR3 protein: CASSSDLAGYEQYF; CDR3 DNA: TGTGCCAGTTCCTCTGACCTAGCGGGCTACGAGCAGTACTTC
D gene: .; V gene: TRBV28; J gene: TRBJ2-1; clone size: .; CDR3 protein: CASSVSGPYEQFF; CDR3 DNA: TGTGCCAGTTCGGTAAGCGGGCCATATGAGCAGTTCTTC
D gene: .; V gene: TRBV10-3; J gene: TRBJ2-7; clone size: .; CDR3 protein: CAISLGGDEQYF; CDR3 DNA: TGTGCCATCAGCCTAGGAGGGGACGAGCAGTACTTC
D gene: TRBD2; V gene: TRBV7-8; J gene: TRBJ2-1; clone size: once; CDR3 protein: CASRRDTSGGANEQFF; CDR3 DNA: TGTGCCAGCAGACGGGACACTAGCGGGGGGGCCAATGAGCAGTTCTTC
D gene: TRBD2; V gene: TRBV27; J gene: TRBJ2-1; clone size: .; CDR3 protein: CAGSLSRLAGGGEQFF; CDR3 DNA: TGTGCCGGCAGTTTATCTCGACTAGCGGGAGGCGGTGAGCAGTTCTTC